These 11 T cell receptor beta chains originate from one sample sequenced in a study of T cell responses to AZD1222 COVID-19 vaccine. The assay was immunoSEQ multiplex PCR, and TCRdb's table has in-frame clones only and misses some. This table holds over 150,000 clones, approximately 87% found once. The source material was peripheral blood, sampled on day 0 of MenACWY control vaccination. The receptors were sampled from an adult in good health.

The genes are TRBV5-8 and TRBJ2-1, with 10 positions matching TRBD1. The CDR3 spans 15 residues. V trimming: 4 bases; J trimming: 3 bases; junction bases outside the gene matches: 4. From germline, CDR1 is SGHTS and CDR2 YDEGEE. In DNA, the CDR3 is TGTGCCAGCAGCCGCGGACAGGGGGGCTACAATGAGCAGTTCTTC. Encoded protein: CASSRGQGGYNEQFF. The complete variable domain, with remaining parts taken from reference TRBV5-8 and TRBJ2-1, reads EAGVTQSPTHLIKTRGQQATLRCSPISGHTSVYWYQQALGLGLQFLLWYDEGEERNRGNFPPRFSGRQFPNYSSELNVNALELEDSALYLCASSRGQGGYNEQFFGPGTRLTVL.

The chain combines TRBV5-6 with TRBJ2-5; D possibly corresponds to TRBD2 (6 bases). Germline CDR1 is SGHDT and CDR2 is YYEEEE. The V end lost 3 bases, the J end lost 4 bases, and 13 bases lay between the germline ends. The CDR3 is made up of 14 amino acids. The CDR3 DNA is TGTGCCAGCAGCTCGGGACTCATGGGAGAGACCCAGTACTTC. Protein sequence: CASSSGLMGETQYF.

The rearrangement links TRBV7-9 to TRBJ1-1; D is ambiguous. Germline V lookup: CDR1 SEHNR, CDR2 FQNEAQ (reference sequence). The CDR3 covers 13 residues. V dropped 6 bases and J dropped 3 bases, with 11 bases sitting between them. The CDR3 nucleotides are TGTGCCAGCAGGGACCTCGGAGACACTGAAGCTTTCTTT. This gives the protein CASRDLGDTEAFF.

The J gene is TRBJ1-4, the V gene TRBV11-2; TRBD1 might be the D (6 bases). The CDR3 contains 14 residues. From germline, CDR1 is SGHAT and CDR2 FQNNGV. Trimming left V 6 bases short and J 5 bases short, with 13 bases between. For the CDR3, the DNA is TGTGCCAGCAGTTGGACAGCTTTAAATGAAAAACTGTTTTTT. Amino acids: CASSWTALNEKLFF.

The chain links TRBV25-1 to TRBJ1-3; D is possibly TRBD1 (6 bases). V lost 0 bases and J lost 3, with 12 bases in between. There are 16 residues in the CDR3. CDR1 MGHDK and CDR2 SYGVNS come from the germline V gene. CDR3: CASSEYPGVIGNTIYF. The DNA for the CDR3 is TGTGCCAGCAGTGAATACCCAGGGGTTATTGGAAACACCATATATTTT.

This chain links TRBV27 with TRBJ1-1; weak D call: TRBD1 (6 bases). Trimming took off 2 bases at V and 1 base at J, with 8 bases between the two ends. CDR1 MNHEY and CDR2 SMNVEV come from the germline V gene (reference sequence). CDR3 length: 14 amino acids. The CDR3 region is CASSLGQSNTEAFF. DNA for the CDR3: TGTGCCAGCAGTTTAGGACAGTCGAACACTGAAGCTTTCTTT.

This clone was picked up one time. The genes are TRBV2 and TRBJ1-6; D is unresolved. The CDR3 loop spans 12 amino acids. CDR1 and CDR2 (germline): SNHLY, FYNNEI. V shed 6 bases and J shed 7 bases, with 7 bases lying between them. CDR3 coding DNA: TGTGCCAGCAGCGACGGAAATTCACCCCTCCACTTT. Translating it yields CASSDGNSPLHF.

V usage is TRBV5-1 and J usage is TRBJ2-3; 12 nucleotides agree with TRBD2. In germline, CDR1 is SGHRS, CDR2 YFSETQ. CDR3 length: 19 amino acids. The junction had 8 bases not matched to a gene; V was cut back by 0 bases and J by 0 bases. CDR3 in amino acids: CASSLARASGGASTDTQYF. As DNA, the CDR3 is TGCGCCAGCAGCTTGGCTCGGGCTAGCGGGGGGGCTAGCACAGATACGCAGTATTTT.

The CDR3 DNA reads as TGCGCCAGCAGCCAAGTCGGGGGTTGGAACACTGAAGCTTTCTTT. Amino acid sequence: CASSQVGGWNTEAFF. The V call is TRBV4-1, the J call TRBJ1-1; a possible D gene is TRBD1 (5 bases). Germline CDR1 reads MGHRA; CDR2 reads YSYEKL. The CDR3 is 15 amino acids. V was shortened by 1 base and J by 1 base, with 10 bases between the two germline ends.

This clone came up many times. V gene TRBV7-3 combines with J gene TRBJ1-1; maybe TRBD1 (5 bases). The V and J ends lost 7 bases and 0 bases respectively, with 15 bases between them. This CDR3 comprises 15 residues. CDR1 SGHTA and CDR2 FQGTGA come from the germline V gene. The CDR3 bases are TGTGCCAGCACCCTAGCGGGGGACTTGAACACTGAAGCTTTCTTT. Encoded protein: CASTLAGDLNTEAFF.

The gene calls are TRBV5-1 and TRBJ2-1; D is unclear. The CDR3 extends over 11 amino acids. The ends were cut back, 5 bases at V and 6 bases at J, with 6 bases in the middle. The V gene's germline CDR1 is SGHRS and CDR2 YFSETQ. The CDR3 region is CASSGGNEQFF. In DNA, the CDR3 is TGCGCCAGCAGTGGCGGCAATGAGCAGTTCTTC.